These 17 T cell receptor beta chains share one sample of origin, sequenced in a study of cytomegalovirus exposure and HLA in healthy donors. This PCR relied on a set of 60 Vbeta primers and 13 Jbeta primers. TCRdb's copy holds only in-frame clones and misses some; the assay was immunoSEQ multiplex PCR. The table shows approximately 100,000 clones, with 79% occurring only once. The sample comprised PBMCs. The receptors derive from a female donor in good health and CMV-seropositive.

This rearrangement joins TRBV18 to TRBJ1-2; possibly TRBD1 for D (6 bases). The length of the CDR3 is 14 residues. The germline V gene encodes CDR1 KGHSH and CDR2 LQKENI. V lost 5 bases and J lost 6, with 16 bases in between. The CDR3 DNA follows: TGTGCCAGCTCAGGAACAATACAGGGCAATGGCTACACCTTC. Protein sequence: CASSGTIQGNGYTF.

This sequence joins TRBV30 and TRBJ2-6; a weak D match, TRBD2 (5 bases). This CDR3 is 13 amino acids long. CDR1 GTSNPN and CDR2 SVGIG come from the germline V gene (reference sequence). Trimming took 1 base from V and 4 from J, leaving 5 bases between them. CDR3 in DNA: TGTGCCTGGAGTGCGGGGGGGGCCAACGTCCTGACTTTC. It translates to CAWSAGGANVLTF.

The chain employs TRBV7-9 and TRBJ2-5; possible D gene TRBD1, 6 bases. The J call is in doubt because the DNA end fits TRBJ2-7 better. The length of the CDR3 is 13 residues. The V gene's germline CDR1 is SEHNR and CDR2 FQNEAQ (reference sequence). The CDR3 is CASSFSTGREQYF. The CDR3 region has the DNA TGTGCCAGCAGCTTCTCGACAGGACGCGAGCAGTACTTC.

CDR3 coding DNA: TGTGCCAGCAGCGTAAGGCCCCGGGAGAGCCGTTATGGCTACACCTTC. Its protein is CASSVRPRESRYGYTF. This sequence joins TRBV11-2 and TRBJ1-2; D gene ambiguous. The CDR3 loop spans 16 amino acids. Germline lookup yields CDR1 SGHAT and CDR2 FQNNGV. Trimming cost V 5 bases and J 5 bases, with 21 bases left between them.

The J gene is TRBJ1-1, the V gene TRBV5-4; D gene unclear. The CDR3 extends over 13 amino acids. Trimming took 4 bases from V and 4 from J, leaving 11 bases between them. Germline values: CDR1 SGHNT, CDR2 YYREEE (reference sequence). Written as DNA, the CDR3 is TGTGCCAGCAGCCCACCAAGCCGCACTGAAGCTTTCTTT. Translation: CASSPPSRTEAFF.

This clone was counted only a few times. The chain has TRBV5-4 and TRBJ2-5; D gene uncertain. V was cut by 0 bases and J by 5 bases, with 5 bases left in between. Germline V gene data show CDR1 as SGHNT and CDR2 as YYREEE (reference sequence). CDR3 length: 12 amino acids. This CDR3 is CASSLDSETQYF. CDR3 nucleotide sequence: TGTGCCAGCAGCTTGGACTCGGAGACCCAGTACTTC. Using reference TRBV5-4 and TRBJ2-5 for the parts outside the CDR3, the full variable domain is ETGVTQSPTHLIKTRGQQVTLRCSSQSGHNTVSWYQQALGQGPQFIFQYYREEENGRGNFPPRFSGLQFPNYSSELNVNALELDDSALYLCASSLDSETQYFGPGTRLLVL.

This clone turned up a few times. The V and J genes are TRBV19 and TRBJ1-1; D uncertain. The length of the CDR3 is 13 residues. Germline loops: CDR1 LNHDA, CDR2 SQIVND (reference sequence). Trimming took off 8 bases at V and 1 base at J, with 11 bases between the two ends. The CDR3 spells CASLNPPNTEAFF. The CDR3 DNA sequence: TGTGCCAGTCTAAACCCTCCGAACACTGAAGCTTTCTTT.

The chain couples TRBV5-4 to TRBJ2-5, with TRBD2 matching over 7 bases. The V and J ends lost 4 bases and 4 bases, in that order; junction bases with no gene match: 10. The CDR3 length is 15 residues. Germline V lookup: CDR1 SGHNT, CDR2 YYREEE (reference sequence). DNA for the CDR3: TGTGCCAGCAGCAAGGATGGCGGGGGTGTAGAGACCCAGTACTTC. This gives the protein CASSKDGGGVETQYF.

The rearrangement joins TRBV11-3 to TRBJ2-5; tentatively, D is TRBD1 (7 bases). Germline-derived CDR1 and CDR2 are SGHNT and YENEEA. With 1 base removed from V and 5 bases from J, the gap between germline ends came to 17 bases. The CDR3 sequence is 16 residues long. CDR3 nucleotide sequence: TGTGCCAGCAGCTTAGGCGGGACAGTCGGTCTTGAGACCCAGTACTTC. It encodes CASSLGGTVGLETQYF. Variable domain in full (rest from reference TRBV11-3 and TRBJ2-5): EAGVVQSPRYKIIEKKQPVAFWCNPISGHNTLYWYLQNLGQGPELLIRYENEEAVDDSQLPKDRFSAERLKGVDSTLKIQPAELGDSAVYLCASSLGGTVGLETQYFGPGTRLLVL.

This rearrangement joins TRBV7-2 to TRBJ1-2; D not certain. This CDR3 region has 12 residues. Deletions cut 1 base from V and 14 bases from J, with 14 bases between. CDR1 and CDR2 (germline): SGHTA, FQGNSA. CDR3 in DNA: TGTGCCAGCAGCTTAGGGGGAGCGCCCAGGACCTTC. Translation: CASSLGGAPRTF. Looking up the rest from reference TRBV7-2 and TRBJ1-2 gives the full variable domain: GAGVSQSPSNKVTEKGKDVELRCDPISGHTALYWYRQSLGQGLEFLIYFQGNSAPDKSGLPSDRFSAERTGGSVSTLTIQRTQQEDSAVYLCASSLGGAPRTFGSGTRLTVV.

The chain joins TRBV6-5 to TRBJ1-2, with 8 bases fitting TRBD1. V dropped 2 bases and J dropped 9; count of bases not matched to a gene: 8. This CDR3 comprises 14 residues. CDR1 is MNHEY, CDR2 SVGAGI, per germline. CDR3 region: CASSYDQGARSYTF. CDR3 coding DNA: TGTGCCAGCAGTTACGACCAGGGGGCTCGGAGCTACACCTTC.

V is TRBV15 and J is TRBJ2-7, with 8 nucleotides matching TRBD1. J lost 5 bases, V lost 0 bases, and 6 bases had no gene match. The CDR3 runs to 15 residues. CDR1 and CDR2 (germline): LNHNV, YYDKDF (reference sequence). The CDR3 DNA follows: TGTGCCACCAGCAGAGACGACAGGGGTTTCGACGAGCAGTACTTC. Translation gives CATSRDDRGFDEQYF.

The chain couples TRBV4-2 to TRBJ2-1; TRBD2 agrees at 10 bases. Germline CDR1 LGHNA, CDR2 YNFKEQ. V shed 0 bases and J 6 bases; nucleotides not matched to a gene: 5. This CDR3 region has 16 residues. In DNA form, the CDR3 reads TGTGCCAGCAGCCAAGAGGCTAGCGGGAGACGCAATGAGCAGTTCTTC. Translating gives CASSQEASGRRNEQFF.

The V gene is TRBV6-1, the J gene TRBJ2-7, with D possibly TRBD1 on 6 matching bases. Between the trimmed V and J ends, which lost 4 bases and 4 bases, there was a span of 26 bases. CDR1 and CDR2 (germline): MNHNS, SASEGT. The CDR3 totals 18 residues. CDR3 in DNA: TGTGCCAGCAGTGTAGTTGGGACACCAAGTACCGGGGTATACGAGCAGTACTTC. It yields the protein CASSVVGTPSTGVYEQYF.

This clone was detected only a few times. V usage is TRBV7-9 and J usage is TRBJ2-7; TRBD2 aligns across 9 bases. The CDR3 covers 15 residues. Trimming took 1 base from V and 7 from J; bases not matched to a gene: 8. Germline assignment: CDR1 SEHNR and CDR2 FQNEAQ (reference sequence). The CDR3 DNA reads as TGTGCCAGCAGCTTAGGATTAGCGGGAGTGGAAGAGCAGTACTTC. Translation gives CASSLGLAGVEEQYF.

The J gene is TRBJ2-5, the V gene TRBV18; D call uncertain. CDR3 length: 13 residues. CDR1 and CDR2 (germline): KGHSH, LQKENI. The ends were cut back, 0 bases at V and 4 bases at J, with 6 bases in the middle. CDR3 DNA: TGTGCCAGCTCACCACCGCGAGGAGAGACCCAGTACTTC. Amino acids: CASSPPRGETQYF.

The chain carries TRBV9 and TRBJ2-3, with TRBD2 identical over 8 bases. Germline V gene data show CDR1 as SGDLS and CDR2 as YYNGEE. The CDR3 is 15 residues long. V was clipped by 0 bases and J by 5 bases; unmatched bases: 5. The CDR3 spells CASSVAGGRVDTQYF. As DNA, the CDR3 is TGTGCCAGCAGCGTAGCGGGGGGGCGCGTAGATACGCAGTATTTT.